The 13 T cell receptor beta chains below were found in one sample sequenced in a study of molecular identifiers for immune sequencing clone quantification. In TCRdb, the PCR reads were re-called with MiXCR into one record per CDR3 protein. The table records about 640,000 distinct CDR3 sequences, approximately 20% of them present only once. Source material: naive CD8+ T cells from blood, with Jurkat cell RNA spiked in. Subset specified: FACS-sorted CD8+CD4-CCR7+CD45RA+ naive T cells. These receptors came from a human donor in good health. Some libraries in this study had Jurkat cell RNA spiked in.

This chain joins TRBV27 and TRBJ1-6; 8 bases line up with TRBD1. CDR3 length equals 15 residues. J lost 7 bases, V lost 5 bases, and 7 bases had no gene match. Per germline, CDR1 MNHEY and CDR2 SMNVEV (reference sequence). CDR3 region: CASSVRGLGNSPLHF. DNA for the CDR3: TGTGCCAGCAGTGTCAGGGGGCTGGGAAATTCACCCCTCCACTTT.

This clonotype was seen at least ten times. The rearrangement uses TRBV28 and TRBJ2-3; 11 nucleotides agree with TRBD2. This CDR3 contains 15 residues. Trimming at V came to 6 bases and at J to 3 bases, leaving 5 bases not matched to a gene. CDR1 is MDHEN and CDR2 is SYDVKM in the germline V gene. In nucleotides, the CDR3 is TGTGCCAGCAGACCGACTAGCGGGGCGACAGATACGCAGTATTTT. It translates to CASRPTSGATDTQYF.

There are a few counts of this clonotype. This chain links TRBV27 with TRBJ2-7; TRBD1 might be the D (6 bases). Per germline, CDR1 MNHEY and CDR2 SMNVEV (reference sequence). The CDR3 is 14 residues long. V was cut by 6 bases and J by 1 base, with 13 bases left in between. CDR3 in DNA: TGTGCCAGCAGACAACGAGGGGGATCCTACGAGCAGTACTTC. This translates into CASRQRGGSYEQYF.

This clonotype was picked up many times. The chain is built from TRBV2 and TRBJ1-5, with TRBD1 matching over 10 bases. The length of the CDR3 is 14 residues. CDR1 SNHLY and CDR2 FYNNEI come from the germline V gene. Trimming took 6 bases from V and 5 from J; bases not matched to a gene: 4. CDR3 sequence: CASSYGTGDQPQHF. The CDR3 coding sequence is TGTGCCAGCAGCTACGGGACAGGGGATCAGCCCCAGCATTTT.

This clonotype was seen at least ten times. The gene calls are TRBV5-4 and TRBJ2-7; D uncertain. The CDR3 has 11 amino acids. V dropped 7 bases and J dropped 5 bases, with 10 bases sitting between them. Germline V CDR1 and CDR2: SGHNT, YYREEE (reference sequence). CDR3 amino acids: CASGWPNEQYF. DNA for the CDR3: TGTGCCAGCGGTTGGCCCAACGAGCAGTACTTC.

This clonotype was counted a few times. The CDR3 bases are TGTGCCATCAGAAACGAAAACCCGGATAGGAACTATGGCTACACCTTC. Protein: CAIRNENPDRNYGYTF. This chain connects TRBV10-3 to TRBJ1-2; D is unclear. This CDR3 contains 16 residues. CDR1 and CDR2 (germline): ENHRY, SYGVKD. V lost 6 bases to trimming and J lost 2 bases, with 19 bases between them.

Ten or more counts support this clonotype. This chain uses TRBV30 with TRBJ1-1, with D unclear. CDR1 and CDR2 from the germline V gene are GTSNPN and SVGIG (reference sequence). The CDR3 spans 11 residues. V shed 0 bases and J shed 12 bases, with 11 bases lying between them. Here the CDR3 reads CAWSVGYMTFF. The DNA for the CDR3 is TGTGCCTGGAGTGTTGGATACATGACTTTCTTT.

The V call is TRBV11-2, the J call TRBJ2-1; D might be TRBD1 (5 bases). Trimming pared 7 bases from V and 3 bases from J, leaving 13 bases between. The CDR3 is 14 amino acids. Germline-derived CDR1 and CDR2 are SGHAT and FQNNGV. The CDR3 loop reads CASTWADSYNEQFF. The CDR3 bases are TGTGCCAGCACCTGGGCAGACAGCTACAATGAGCAGTTCTTC.

The V gene is TRBV27, the J gene TRBJ2-7; D not resolved. Germline values: CDR1 MNHEY, CDR2 SMNVEV (reference sequence). V was shortened by 7 bases and J by 6 bases, with 25 bases between the two germline ends. The CDR3 sequence is 16 residues long. The chain's CDR3 is CASNPVRVSGLGEQYF. In DNA form, the CDR3 reads TGTGCCAGCAACCCCGTTCGGGTGTCGGGCCTTGGCGAGCAGTACTTC.

This clonotype was picked up a small number of times. The chain employs TRBV7-9 and TRBJ1-6; no firm D call. Germline CDR1 SEHNR, CDR2 FQNEAQ (reference sequence). CDR3 length: 12 residues. V lost 5 bases, J lost 7 bases, and 6 bases lay in between. CDR3 loop: CASSALNSPLHF. Written as DNA, the CDR3 is TGTGCCAGCAGCGCCCTAAATTCACCCCTCCACTTT.

A note on this clonotype: This may come from a read error, since a much larger clone is one base off. The chain couples TRBV7-9 to TRBJ2-7, with D perhaps TRBD1 (5 bases). Germline V gene sequence: CDR1 SEHNR, CDR2 FQNEAQ (reference sequence). There are 15 residues in the CDR3. V dropped 5 bases and J dropped 5 bases, with 19 bases sitting between them. The DNA for the CDR3 is TGTGCCAGCAGCCAAGGCGGCAGGGTTTTCAACGAGCAGTACTTC. Amino acids: CASSQGGRVFNEQYF.

This chain connects TRBV9 to TRBJ2-2, with unresolved D. The CDR3 is 11 amino acids. The V and J ends lost 2 bases and 6 bases respectively, with 2 bases between them. Germline V gives CDR1 SGDLS, CDR2 YYNGEE. CDR3 nucleotide sequence: TGTGCCAGCAGCGTTCCCGGGGAGCTGTTTTTT. Its translation: CASSVPGELFF. Based on the CDR3 plus reference TRBV9 and TRBJ2-2, the full variable domain is DSGVTQTPKHLITATGQRVTLRCSPRSGDLSVYWYQQSLDQGLQFLIQYYNGEERAKGNILERFSAQQFPDLHSELNLSSLELGDSALYFCASSVPGELFFGEGSRLTVL.

This clonotype has at least ten counts. This chain joins TRBV7-2 and TRBJ2-7, with D unresolved. Germline loops: CDR1 SGHTA, CDR2 FQGNSA. Trimming took off 3 bases at V and 7 bases at J, with 13 bases between the two ends. The CDR3 consists of 13 residues. The CDR3 loop reads CASSFRSRYEQYF. The CDR3, as DNA: TGTGCCAGCAGCTTCCGGTCGCGATATGAGCAGTACTTC.